This passage covers 7 T cell receptor beta chains from one sample sequenced in a study of neurological immune-mediated disorders. TCRdb redid the calling of the 5' RACE reads with MiXCR, one entry per CDR3 protein. The sample lists tens of thousands of distinct CDR3 sequences; around 3% were seen once. The sequenced material came from PBMCs. The source is a man in his forties or fifties with multiple sclerosis.

This clonotype was found many times. CDR3 coding DNA: TGTGCCAGCAGCCAGCCGGGGGCCCAACCGCCCAGGCAGTATTTT. This codes for CASSQPGAQPPRQYF. This chain connects TRBV11-2 to TRBJ2-3; D tentatively fits TRBD1 or TRBD2 (6 bases each). Trimming cost V 5 bases and J 11 bases, with 23 bases left between them. Per germline, CDR1 SGHAT and CDR2 FQNNGV. The CDR3 covers 15 residues. The full variable domain, completed using reference TRBV11-2 and TRBJ2-3, is EAGVAQSPRYKIIEKRQSVAFWCNPISGHATLYWYQQILGQGPKLLIQFQNNGVVDDSQLPKDRFSAERLKGVDSTLKIQPAKLEDSAVYLCASSQPGAQPPRQYFGPGTRLTVL.

This clonotype was counted at least ten times. The chain combines TRBV20-1 with TRBJ2-1; 10 bases agree with TRBD2. In germline, CDR1 is DFQATT, CDR2 SNEGSKA (reference sequence). Germline trimming cut 3 bases from V and 6 bases from J; bases unmatched to any gene: 11. CDR3 size: 16 residues. CDR3 DNA: TGCAGTGCTAGTACGGGTAGCGGGGGGAGGGGCAATGAGCAGTTCTTC. Its protein product is CSASTGSGGRGNEQFF.

This clonotype was counted at least ten times. The rearrangement uses TRBV24-1 and TRBJ1-1; D not certain. The germline CDR1 and CDR2 sequences are KGHDR and SFDVKD. Deletions cut 4 bases from V and 4 bases from J, with 9 bases between. CDR3 length: 13 amino acids. This CDR3 reads CATSDPTSTEAFF. In DNA, the CDR3 is TGTGCCACCAGTGACCCCACAAGCACTGAAGCTTTCTTT.

There are many counts of this clonotype. The chain couples TRBV5-5 to TRBJ2-7; D ambiguous. Trimming pared 0 bases from V and 2 bases from J, leaving 6 bases between. Germline lookup yields CDR1 SGHKS and CDR2 YYEKEE (reference sequence). The CDR3 is 13 residues long. In DNA, the CDR3 is TGTGCCAGCAGCTTGGACATCACCTACGAGCAGTACTTC. Translation gives CASSLDITYEQYF.

This clonotype was seen many times. V and J are TRBV7-9 and TRBJ1-6; D is perhaps TRBD1 (6 bases). The CDR3 contains 14 residues. Between the trimmed V and J ends, which lost 5 bases and 6 bases, there was a span of 11 bases. CDR1 SEHNR and CDR2 FQNEAQ come from the germline V gene (reference sequence). This CDR3 reads CASSTQGPNSPLHF. For the CDR3, the DNA is TGTGCCAGCAGCACACAGGGACCTAATTCACCCCTCCACTTT.

This clonotype was seen repeatedly, ten times or more. V is TRBV11-2 and J is TRBJ2-5; 8 positions agree with TRBD2. Germline assignment: CDR1 SGHAT and CDR2 FQNNGV. The CDR3 loop spans 15 amino acids. J gave up 4 bases and V 7 bases, and 11 bases lay outside the gene matches. The CDR3 DNA follows: TGTGCCAGCACCTACACCGGGACTAGGGGAGAGACCCAGTACTTC. Translation gives CASTYTGTRGETQYF.

This clonotype appeared many times. This chain connects TRBV19 to TRBJ2-4, with unresolved D. Germline CDR1 LNHDA, CDR2 SQIVND (reference sequence). This CDR3 region has 13 residues. The ends were cut back, 8 bases at V and 0 bases at J, with 8 bases in the middle. CDR3 sequence (DNA): TGTGCCAGTGTGGACGGAGCCAAAAACATTCAGTACTTC. Protein sequence: CASVDGAKNIQYF.